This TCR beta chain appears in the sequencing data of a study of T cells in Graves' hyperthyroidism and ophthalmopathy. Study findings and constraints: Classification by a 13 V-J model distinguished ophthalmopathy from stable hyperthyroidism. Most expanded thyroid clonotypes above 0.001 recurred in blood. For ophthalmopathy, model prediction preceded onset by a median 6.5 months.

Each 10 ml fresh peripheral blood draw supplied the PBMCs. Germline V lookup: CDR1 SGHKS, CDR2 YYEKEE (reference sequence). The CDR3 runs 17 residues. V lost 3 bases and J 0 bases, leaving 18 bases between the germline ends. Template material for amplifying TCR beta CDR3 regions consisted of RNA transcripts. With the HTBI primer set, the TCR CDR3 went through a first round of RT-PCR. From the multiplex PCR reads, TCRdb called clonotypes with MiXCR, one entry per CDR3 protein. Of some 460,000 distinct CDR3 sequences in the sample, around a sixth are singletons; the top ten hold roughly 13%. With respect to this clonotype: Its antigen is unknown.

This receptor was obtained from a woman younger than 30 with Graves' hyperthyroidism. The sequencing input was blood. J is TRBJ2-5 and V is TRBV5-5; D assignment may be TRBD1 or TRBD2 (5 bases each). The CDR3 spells CASSSRVLMDYQETQYF. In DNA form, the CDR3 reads TGTGCCAGCAGCTCCAGGGTATTAATGGACTACCAAGAGACCCAGTACTTC.